This T cell receptor (beta chain) was captured in a study of regulatory T cells in long-lasting Graves disease. This clonotype has just a few counts. Its antigen is undetermined. As to time point: persistent/refractory GD, antithyroid drugs over 5 years with positive TRAb. Construction of the TCR library relied on RNA isolated from PBMCs. The germline CDR1 and CDR2 sequences are SGHRS and YFSETQ. The CDR3 runs 15 residues. V shed 2 bases and J shed 0 bases, with 9 bases lying between them. Study-wide results and caveats: TCR diversity was lower in persistent than newly diagnosed Graves' disease. Small sample size may have lowered accuracy.

For TCR beta, libraries came from iRepertoire HTBI primers and Arm-PCR of CDR3 regions. In the authors' methods: Spanning all samples, the identified segments comprised about 62 TRBV and fewer than 15 TRBJ. Each CDR3 protein is one row after TCRdb ran MiXCR on the multiplex PCR reads. What appears here as the V and J calls and clone size reflects TCRdb's work, not the paper's. Of roughly 450,000 distinct CDR3 sequences in the sample, around 20% were seen once. Sequencing was performed on peripheral blood mononuclear cells (PBMCs), taken when the disease was refractory, from a patient treated with antithyroid drugs. This receptor was obtained from a female donor with Graves disease. The rearrangement joins TRBV5-1 to TRBJ1-5, with D possibly TRBD1 on 6 matching bases. CDR3 protein: CASSFRGGSNQPQHF. In nucleotides, the CDR3 is TGCGCCAGCAGCTTCCGAGGGGGTAGCAATCAGCCCCAGCATTTT.